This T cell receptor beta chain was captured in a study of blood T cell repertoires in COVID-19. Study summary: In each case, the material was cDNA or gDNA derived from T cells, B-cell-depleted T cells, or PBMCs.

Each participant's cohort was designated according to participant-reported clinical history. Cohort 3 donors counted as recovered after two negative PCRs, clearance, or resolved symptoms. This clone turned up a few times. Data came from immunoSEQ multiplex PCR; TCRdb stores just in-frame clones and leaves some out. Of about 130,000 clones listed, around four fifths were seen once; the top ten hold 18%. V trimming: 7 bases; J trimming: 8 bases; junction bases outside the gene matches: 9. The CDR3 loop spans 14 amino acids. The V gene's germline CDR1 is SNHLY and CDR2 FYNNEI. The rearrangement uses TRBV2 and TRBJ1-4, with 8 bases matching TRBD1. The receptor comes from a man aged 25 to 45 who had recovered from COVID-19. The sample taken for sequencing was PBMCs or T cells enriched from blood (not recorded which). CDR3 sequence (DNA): TGTGCCAGCACTCCAGGGGGCGGAGGGGAAAAACTGTTTTTT. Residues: CASTPGGGGEKLFF.